The 30 T cell receptor beta chains in this list originate from one sample, sequenced in a study of T cell responses to AZD1222 COVID-19 vaccine. Some clones are missing from TCRdb's copy, which holds only in-frame ones; the method was immunoSEQ multiplex PCR. In the table there are roughly 120,000 clones, around 89% of which are singletons. Material: peripheral blood, obtained on day 0 of AZD1222 vaccination. The receptors stem from an adult in good health.

This chain joins TRBV7-8 and TRBJ1-2, with D maybe TRBD1 (5 bases). The CDR3 runs 15 residues. Germline CDR1 SGHVS, CDR2 FQNEAQ. V was trimmed by 1 base and J by 4 bases, leaving 13 bases between them. CDR3 region: CASSLELAGGYGYTF. The CDR3 region has the DNA TGTGCCAGCAGCTTAGAACTAGCCGGGGGCTATGGCTACACCTTC.

There are many counts of this clone. V and J are TRBV12-5 and TRBJ1-4, with D perhaps matching TRBD1 (6 bases). Germline V CDR1 and CDR2: LGHNT, FRNRAP. The CDR3 is 14 amino acids. Trimming shortened V by 7 bases and J by 8 bases, and 17 bases separated the two germline ends. This CDR3 reads CASAPQGLYEKLFF. CDR3 nucleotide sequence: TGTGCTAGTGCCCCCCAGGGGTTGTACGAAAAACTGTTTTTT.

V and J are TRBV7-3 and TRBJ2-1; D perhaps matches TRBD1 (5 bases). Germline loops: CDR1 SGHTA, CDR2 FQGTGA. V lost 4 bases and J 6 bases, leaving 7 bases between the germline ends. The CDR3 extends over 12 amino acids. CDR3 sequence reads: CASSSQGNEQFF. CDR3 nucleotide sequence: TGTGCCAGCAGCTCCCAGGGCAATGAGCAGTTCTTC.

Here the CDR3 DNA reads TGTGCCAGTAGTCCGGACACAACCTACAATGAGCAGTTCTTC. It codes for CASSPDTTYNEQFF. V and J are TRBV19 and TRBJ2-1; tentatively, D is TRBD1 (5 bases). V gave up 5 bases and J gave up 2 bases, with 10 bases separating them. The CDR3 consists of 14 residues. CDR1 is LNHDA, CDR2 SQIVND, per germline (reference sequence). Combining the CDR3 with reference TRBV19 and TRBJ2-1 gives the whole variable domain DGGITQSPKYLFRKEGQNVTLSCEQNLNHDAMYWYRQDPGQGLRLIYYSQIVNDFQKGDIAEGYSVSREKKESFPLTVTSAQKNPTAFYLCASSPDTTYNEQFFGPGTRLTVL.

The chain uses TRBV7-6 and TRBJ2-5; the match to TRBD2 covers 9 bases. V lost 7 bases, J lost 2 bases, and 14 bases stayed unmatched. Germline loops: CDR1 SGHVS, CDR2 FNYEAQ. The CDR3 contains 17 residues. The CDR3: CASTPRLGAGGQETQYF. The CDR3 bases are TGTGCCAGCACCCCAAGGCTAGGAGCGGGGGGACAAGAGACCCAGTACTTC.

The chain couples TRBV5-1 to TRBJ1-1; TRBD1 is a possible D gene (5 bases). Trimming took 1 base from V and 6 from J, leaving 13 bases between them. The CDR3 runs 14 residues. The germline V gene has CDR1 SGHRS and CDR2 YFSETQ. The CDR3 DNA reads TGCGCCAGCAGCTTGAGGGAGGGAGGGGCTGAAGCTTTCTTT. This translates into CASSLREGGAEAFF. Using reference TRBV5-1 and TRBJ1-1 for the parts outside the CDR3, the full variable domain is KAGVTQTPRYLIKTRGQQVTLSCSPISGHRSVSWYQQTPGQGLQFLFEYFSETQRNKGNFPGRFSGRQFSNSRSEMNVSTLELGDSALYLCASSLREGGAEAFFGQGTRLTVV.

V is TRBV3-1 (or the pseudogene TRBV3-2) and J is TRBJ1-4, with 9 nucleotides matching TRBD1. V gave up 1 base and J gave up 7 bases; unmatched junction bases: 7. CDR3 length: 16 residues. Germline loops: CDR1 LGHDT, CDR2 YNNKEL (reference sequence). The CDR3 DNA reads as TGTGCCAGCAGCCAAGGAAGGACAGGGGATATTGAAAAACTGTTTTTT. Translation: CASSQGRTGDIEKLFF.

The DNA of the CDR3 is TGTGCCAGCAGCTTCTCCCAAGGGAATTCACCCCTCCACTTT. This translates into CASSFSQGNSPLHF. The chain employs TRBV11-1 and TRBJ1-6; D not certain. This CDR3 spans 14 amino acids. CDR1 is SGHAT and CDR2 is FQDESV in the germline V gene (reference sequence). Deletions cut 3 bases from V and 7 bases from J, with 10 bases between.

The rearrangement links TRBV5-1 to TRBJ2-3; 7 nucleotides align to TRBD2. J was trimmed by 0 bases and V by 4 bases; bases with no gene match: 17. The CDR3 contains 19 residues. Looked up from germline, CDR1 is SGHRS and CDR2 is YFSETQ. The CDR3 loop reads CASSDIILTSWKSTDTQYF. DNA of the CDR3: TGCGCCAGCAGCGATATAATATTGACTAGCTGGAAGAGCACAGATACGCAGTATTTT. Full variable domain (outside the CDR3, taken from reference TRBV5-1 and TRBJ2-3): KAGVTQTPRYLIKTRGQQVTLSCSPISGHRSVSWYQQTPGQGLQFLFEYFSETQRNKGNFPGRFSGRQFSNSRSEMNVSTLELGDSALYLCASSDIILTSWKSTDTQYFGPGTRLTVL.

This rearrangement joins TRBV2 to TRBJ1-6; D is ambiguous. The CDR3 has 15 residues. The germline gives CDR1 SNHLY, CDR2 FYNNEI. Trimming shortened V by 3 bases and J by 7 bases, and 13 bases separated the two germline ends. The CDR3 sequence is CASSDPGVANSPLHF. CDR3 nucleotides: TGTGCCAGCAGTGACCCCGGAGTAGCAAATTCACCCCTCCACTTT.

This sequence joins TRBV15 and TRBJ1-2; D not resolved. Germline V lookup: CDR1 LNHNV, CDR2 YYDKDF (reference sequence). Trimming left V 1 base short and J 3 bases short, with 18 bases between. The CDR3 covers 17 residues. The CDR3 nucleotides read TGTGCCACCAGCAGAGGACTGGGCCCCTTAGTGGACTATGGCTACACCTTC. This encodes CATSRGLGPLVDYGYTF.

The genes are TRBV12-5 and TRBJ2-7; possibly TRBD1 for D (5 bases). V dropped 4 bases and J dropped 6 bases, with 13 bases sitting between them. The CDR3 is made up of 13 amino acids. Germline V gene lookup returns CDR1 LGHNT and CDR2 FRNRAP. The CDR3 bases are TGTGCTAGTGGTTCAGGGCTAAGGCCCGAGCAGTACTTC. Amino acid sequence: CASGSGLRPEQYF.

The chain is built from TRBV6-5 and TRBJ1-1; unclear D gene. Trimming removed 4 bases from V and 1 base from J, with 7 bases in between. The V gene's germline CDR1 is MNHEY and CDR2 SVGAGI. The length of the CDR3 is 13 residues. CDR3 protein: CASSWKGNTEAFF. The DNA for the CDR3 is TGTGCCAGCAGTTGGAAAGGGAACACTGAAGCTTTCTTT.

V usage is TRBV27 and J usage is TRBJ1-6; 9 bases are a match to TRBD1. From germline, CDR1 is MNHEY and CDR2 SMNVEV (reference sequence). This CDR3 spans 16 amino acids. J was trimmed by 7 bases and V by 0 bases; bases with no gene match: 4. The CDR3 DNA reads as TGTGCCAGCAGTTTATCGGGGACAGGGTTGAATTCACCCCTCCACTTT. As protein: CASSLSGTGLNSPLHF.

The chain is built from TRBV5-4 and TRBJ1-2; no clear D gene. The germline V gene has CDR1 SGHNT and CDR2 YYREEE (reference sequence). The CDR3 is 14 amino acids. Trimming pared 0 bases from V and 4 bases from J, leaving 10 bases between. In DNA, the CDR3 is TGTGCCAGCAGCTTGGTTGGCAGACCCTATGGCTACACCTTC. The encoded protein is CASSLVGRPYGYTF.

The chain recombines TRBV5-1 with TRBJ2-2; 9 positions agree with TRBD2. CDR1 is SGHRS, CDR2 YFSETQ, per germline. Losses at the gene ends were 4 bases for V and 7 bases for J; bases not matched to a gene: 8. This CDR3 has 15 amino acids. The CDR3 DNA reads TGCGCCAGCAGCCCCGGGACTAGCCTCATCGGGGAGCTGTTTTTT. It translates to CASSPGTSLIGELFF.

The CDR3 protein is CASSLEKGTAYRSRNTEAFF. CDR3 DNA: TGTGCCAGCAGCTTAGAGAAAGGGACGGCGTATCGATCCAGGAACACTGAAGCTTTCTTT. The chain recombines TRBV11-3 with TRBJ1-1; tentative D call: TRBD1 (5 bases). The ends were cut back, 0 bases at V and 1 base at J, with 24 bases in the middle. The CDR3 loop spans 20 amino acids. The germline CDR1 and CDR2 sequences are SGHNT and YENEEA.

This CDR3 reads CASSETGTLSPLHF. The CDR3 region has the DNA TGTGCCAGCAGTGAAACGGGGACCTTGTCACCCCTCCACTTT. The genes are TRBV2 and TRBJ1-6; TRBD1 is a possible D gene (5 bases). The germline V gene has CDR1 SNHLY and CDR2 FYNNEI. The CDR3 is 14 residues long. V lost 2 bases and J lost 10, with 12 bases in between.

In its sample, this clone was seen a few times. The chain has TRBV5-1 and TRBJ1-5; the D is unclear. The CDR3 runs to 14 residues. Germline-derived CDR1 and CDR2 are SGHRS and YFSETQ. V was shortened by 4 bases and J by 2 bases, with 10 bases between the two germline ends. The CDR3 region has the DNA TGCGCCAGCAGCACCGGGATTGGCAATCAGCCCCAGCATTTT. Its translation is CASSTGIGNQPQHF.

The chain recombines TRBV5-1 with TRBJ2-5; D is unclear. Between the trimmed V and J ends, which lost 3 bases and 0 bases, there was a span of 15 bases. The CDR3 totals 16 residues. The germline gives CDR1 SGHRS, CDR2 YFSETQ. The CDR3: CASSSRPIYDQETQYF. The CDR3 bases are TGCGCCAGCAGCTCCCGGCCCATTTATGACCAAGAGACCCAGTACTTC.

The chain employs TRBV13 and TRBJ2-1; no clear D. V lost 0 bases, J lost 9 bases, and 9 bases lay in between. Germline V lookup: CDR1 PRHDT, CDR2 FYEKMQ (reference sequence). The CDR3 covers 13 residues. CDR3 amino acids: CASSLGGSGEQFF. The DNA for the CDR3 is TGTGCCAGCAGCTTAGGGGGGTCAGGTGAGCAGTTCTTC.

This chain joins TRBV6-5 and TRBJ1-3, with 8 bases lining up with TRBD1. The CDR3 runs 14 residues. CDR1 MNHEY and CDR2 SVGAGI come from the germline V gene. The ends lost 8 bases at V and 3 bases at J; junction bases unmatched: 6. As DNA, the CDR3 is TGTGCCAGCGGGGTGACAGGGGTTGGAAACACCATATATTTT. Its translation: CASGVTGVGNTIYF.

V and J are TRBV7-6 and TRBJ2-5; D perhaps matches TRBD1 (8 bases). V dropped 5 bases and J dropped 4 bases, with 17 bases sitting between them. The germline CDR1 and CDR2 sequences are SGHVS and FNYEAQ. The CDR3 is 15 residues long. CDR3 bases: TGTGCCAGCAGCGCCCTGACAGGGGAGGGAGAGACCCAGTACTTC. It specifies CASSALTGEGETQYF.

In its sample, this clone was seen a few times. Mismatch with germline at one junction end may stem from a read error. The chain couples TRBV27 to TRBJ2-3; tentatively, D is TRBD1 or TRBD2 (5 bases each). The CDR3 runs to 12 residues. The V gene's germline CDR1 is MNHEY and CDR2 SMNVEV (reference sequence). The CDR3 bases are TGTGCCAGCAGTTACGGGACGGGACGGAACGTTTTT. It codes for CASSYGTGRNVF.

CDR3 coding DNA: TGTGCCAGCAGCCAAGTAACTAGCCGATACAATGAGCAGTTCTTC. Translation gives CASSQVTSRYNEQFF. This chain joins TRBV14 and TRBJ2-1; TRBD2 might be the D (6 bases). Looked up from germline, CDR1 is SGHDN and CDR2 is FVKESK. CDR3 size: 15 residues. Trimming cost V 1 base and J 4 bases, with 11 bases left between them.

This chain connects TRBV5-1 to TRBJ1-6; no clear D gene. Germline V gene sequence: CDR1 SGHRS, CDR2 YFSETQ. The CDR3 runs 16 residues. V shed 1 base and J shed 0 bases, with 8 bases lying between them. The CDR3 region has the DNA TGCGCCAGCAGCTTGACACCGAGCTCCTATAATTCACCCCTCCACTTT. It translates to CASSLTPSSYNSPLHF.

The chain carries TRBV27 and TRBJ1-1; no definite D call. The CDR3 loop spans 14 amino acids. Germline CDR1 and CDR2: MNHEY and SMNVEV (reference sequence). Trimming took off 4 bases at V and 1 base at J, with 10 bases between the two ends. CDR3 coding DNA: TGTGCCAGCAGTTACCCGAGGGAGAACACTGAAGCTTTCTTT. It yields the protein CASSYPRENTEAFF.

This clone was seen a handful of times. The same CDR3 arises from other DNA sequences in this sample as well. This sequence joins TRBV24-1 and TRBJ2-7; 7 nucleotides align to TRBD1. CDR1 is KGHDR, CDR2 SFDVKD, per germline. The CDR3 contains 11 residues. The ends lost 9 bases at V and 3 bases at J; junction bases unmatched: 1. In DNA, the CDR3 is TGTGCCACCTCAGGGGGCTACGAGCAGTACTTC. Its protein product is CATSGGYEQYF.

This clone was observed once. The CDR3, as DNA: TGTGCCAGCAGTTTCAGCGGGGGGGAAAAACTGTTTTTT. This translates into CASSFSGGEKLFF. The chain carries TRBV12-3 or TRBV12-4 and TRBJ1-4; a weak D match, TRBD1 (5 bases). Trimming removed 3 bases at V and 8 bases at J, with 10 bases between. The CDR3 covers 13 residues.

The rearrangement joins TRBV3-1 (or the pseudogene TRBV3-2) to TRBJ2-7, with D perhaps matching TRBD2 (5 bases). The V end was cut by 1 base, the J end by 2 bases, with 12 bases between. In germline, CDR1 is LGHDT, CDR2 YNNKEL (reference sequence). The CDR3 totals 15 residues. The CDR3 protein is CASSQGGSKAYEQYF. For the CDR3, the DNA is TGTGCCAGCAGCCAAGGAGGGAGTAAGGCCTACGAGCAGTACTTC.